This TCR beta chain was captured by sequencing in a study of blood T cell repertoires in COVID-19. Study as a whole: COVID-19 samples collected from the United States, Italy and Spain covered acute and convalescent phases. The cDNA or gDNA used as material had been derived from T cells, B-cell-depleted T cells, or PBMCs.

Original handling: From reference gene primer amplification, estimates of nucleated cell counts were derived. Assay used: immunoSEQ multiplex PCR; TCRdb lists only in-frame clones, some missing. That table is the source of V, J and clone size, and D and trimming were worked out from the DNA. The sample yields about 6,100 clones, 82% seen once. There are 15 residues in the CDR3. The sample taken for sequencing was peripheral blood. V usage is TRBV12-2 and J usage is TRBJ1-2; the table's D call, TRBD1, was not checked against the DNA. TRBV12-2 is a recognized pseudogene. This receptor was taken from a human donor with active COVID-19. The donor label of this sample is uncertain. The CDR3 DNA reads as TGTGCAAGTCGCTTGGGGCCGGCGGCTAACTATGGCTACACCTTC. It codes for CASRLGPAANYGYTF.